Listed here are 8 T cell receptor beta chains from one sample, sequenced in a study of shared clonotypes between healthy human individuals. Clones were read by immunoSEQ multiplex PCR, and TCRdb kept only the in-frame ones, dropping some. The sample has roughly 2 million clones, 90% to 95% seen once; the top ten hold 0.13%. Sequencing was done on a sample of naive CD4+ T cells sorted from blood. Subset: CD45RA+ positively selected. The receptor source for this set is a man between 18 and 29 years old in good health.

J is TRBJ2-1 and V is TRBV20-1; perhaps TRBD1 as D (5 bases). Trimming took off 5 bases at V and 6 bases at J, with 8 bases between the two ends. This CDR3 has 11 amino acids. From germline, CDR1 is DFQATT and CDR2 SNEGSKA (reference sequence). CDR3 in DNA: TGCAGTGCTGGGGCCGGCAATGAGCAGTTCTTC. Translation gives CSAGAGNEQFF.

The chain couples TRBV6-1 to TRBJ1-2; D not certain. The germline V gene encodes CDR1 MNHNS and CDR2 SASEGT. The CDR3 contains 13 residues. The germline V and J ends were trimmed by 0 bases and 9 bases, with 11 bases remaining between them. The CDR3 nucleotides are TGTGCCAGCAGTGAAGCGCGAAGGGCTAGCTACACCTTC. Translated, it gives CASSEARRASYTF.

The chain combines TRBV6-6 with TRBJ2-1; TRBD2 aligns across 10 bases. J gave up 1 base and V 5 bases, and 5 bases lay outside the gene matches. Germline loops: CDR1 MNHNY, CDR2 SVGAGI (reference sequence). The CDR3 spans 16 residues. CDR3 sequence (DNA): TGTGCCAGCAGTACGCTAGCGGGGGAATCCTACAATGAGCAGTTCTTC. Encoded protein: CASSTLAGESYNEQFF.

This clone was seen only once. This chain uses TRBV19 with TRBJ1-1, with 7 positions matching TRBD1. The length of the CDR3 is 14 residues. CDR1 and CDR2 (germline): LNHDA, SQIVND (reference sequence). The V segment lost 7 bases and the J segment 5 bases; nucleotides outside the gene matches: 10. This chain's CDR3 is CASNRQGGVTEAFF. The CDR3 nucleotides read TGTGCCAGTAATCGACAGGGAGGCGTGACTGAAGCTTTCTTT.

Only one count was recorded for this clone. The CDR3 region has the DNA TGTGCCAGCAGCGTCGGACTAGCGGGGGGGCCCGAGACCCAGTACTTC. It codes for CASSVGLAGGPETQYF. The chain joins TRBV7-2 to TRBJ2-5, with 15 bases fitting TRBD2. The junction had 6 bases not matched to a gene; V was cut back by 5 bases and J by 5 bases. CDR3 size: 16 residues. The germline CDR1 and CDR2 sequences are SGHTA and FQGNSA. Combining the CDR3 with reference TRBV7-2 and TRBJ2-5 gives the whole variable domain GAGVSQSPSNKVTEKGKDVELRCDPISGHTALYWYRQSLGQGLEFLIYFQGNSAPDKSGLPSDRFSAERTGGSVSTLTIQRTQQEDSAVYLCASSVGLAGGPETQYFGPGTRLLVL.

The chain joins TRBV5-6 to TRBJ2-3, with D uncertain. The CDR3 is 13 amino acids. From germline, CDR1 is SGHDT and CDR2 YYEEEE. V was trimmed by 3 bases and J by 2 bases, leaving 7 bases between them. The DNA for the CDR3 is TGTGCCAGCAGCTCCGAGTACACAGATACGCAGTATTTT. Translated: CASSSEYTDTQYF.

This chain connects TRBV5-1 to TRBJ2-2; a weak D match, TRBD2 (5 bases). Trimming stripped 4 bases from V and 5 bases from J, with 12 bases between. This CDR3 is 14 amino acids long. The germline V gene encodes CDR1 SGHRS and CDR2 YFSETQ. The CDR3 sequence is CASSRTDGTGELFF. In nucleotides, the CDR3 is TGCGCCAGCAGCCGGACTGATGGGACCGGGGAGCTGTTTTTT. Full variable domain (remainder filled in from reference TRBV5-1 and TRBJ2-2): KAGVTQTPRYLIKTRGQQVTLSCSPISGHRSVSWYQQTPGQGLQFLFEYFSETQRNKGNFPGRFSGRQFSNSRSEMNVSTLELGDSALYLCASSRTDGTGELFFGEGSRLTVL.

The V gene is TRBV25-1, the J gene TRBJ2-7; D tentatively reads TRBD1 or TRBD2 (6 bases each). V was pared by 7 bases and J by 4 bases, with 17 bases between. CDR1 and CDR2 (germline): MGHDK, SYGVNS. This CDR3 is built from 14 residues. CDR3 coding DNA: TGTGCCAGCACCTCCCCGGGGGCTCTATACGAGCAGTACTTC. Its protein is CASTSPGALYEQYF.